This T cell receptor (beta chain) stems from a study of cytomegalovirus exposure and HLA in healthy donors. Study as a whole: Early released data comprised around 80 million unique TCRs from HLA-typed donors. General study results and limits: CMV serostatus was the sole immune exposure data available.

This CDR3 has 12 residues. Germline V gene data show CDR1 as GTSNPN and CDR2 as SVGIG (reference sequence). V gave up 4 bases and J gave up 4 bases, with 8 bases separating them. With respect to this clone: The antigen is not known.

The primer mix had 60 Vbeta and 13 Jbeta primers. Under the authors' procedure: It was a later analysis that counted roughly 79 million unique TCR beta chains, of which 9 million to 13 million were shared. Sequenced by immunoSEQ multiplex PCR; TCRdb stores in-frame clones only, minus some. V, J and clone size reflect that table, while D and trimming were determined from the DNA. Counted here are about 180,000 clones, more than 70% occurring once; the ten biggest clones make up 1.3% to 1.5%. The sequenced material came from PBMCs. The chain combines TRBV30 with TRBJ2-1; no definite D call. The source of this sequence is a girl between 10 and 17 years old in good health and CMV-seropositive. CDR3 coding DNA: TGTGCCTGGACTAGTTTGTACAATGAGCAGTTCTTC. It codes for CAWTSLYNEQFF. Full variable domain (remainder filled in from reference TRBV30 and TRBJ2-1): SQTIHQWPATLVQPVGSPLSLECTVEGTSNPNLYWYRQAAGRGLQLLFYSVGIGQISSEVPQNLSASRPQDRQFILSSKKLLLSDSGFYLCAWTSLYNEQFFGPGTRLTVL.